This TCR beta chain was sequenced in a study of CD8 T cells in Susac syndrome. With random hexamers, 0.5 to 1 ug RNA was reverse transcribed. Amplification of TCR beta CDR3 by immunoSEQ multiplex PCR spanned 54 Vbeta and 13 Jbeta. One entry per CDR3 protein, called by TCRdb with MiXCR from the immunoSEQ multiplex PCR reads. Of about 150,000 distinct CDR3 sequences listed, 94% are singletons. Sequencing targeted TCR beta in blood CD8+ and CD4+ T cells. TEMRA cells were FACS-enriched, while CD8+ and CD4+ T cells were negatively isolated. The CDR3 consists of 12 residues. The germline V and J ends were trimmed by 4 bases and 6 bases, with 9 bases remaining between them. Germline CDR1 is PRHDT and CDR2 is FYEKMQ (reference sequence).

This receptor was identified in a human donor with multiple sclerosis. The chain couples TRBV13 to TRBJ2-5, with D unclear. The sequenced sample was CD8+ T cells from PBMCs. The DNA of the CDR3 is TGTGCCAGCAGCTCGGCCCCGAAGACCCAGTACTTC. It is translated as CASSSAPKTQYF.